This entry features one TCR beta chain sequence. Its antigen is unidentified. Noted time point: patch test 2, 6 weeks after DPC sensitization. Treatment denoted: therapeutic diphenylcyclopropenone sensitization with weekly scalp DPC. Those who donated were patients with alopecia, 18 to 70 years of age, and suitable for DPC. With 5 bases removed from V and 6 bases from J, the gap between germline ends came to 11 bases. Germline V gene lookup returns CDR1 MNHEY and CDR2 SVGEGT. CDR3 length: 12 residues. TCRdb reprocessed the RACE reads via MiXCR and lists one record per CDR3 protein. The sample contains roughly 380,000 distinct CDR3 sequences, around 6% of which appear only once. This entry is derived from a study of human T cells and chemical hapten exposure. On the study more broadly: The cohort included alopecia areata under or over 50% scalp, totalis and universalis. Study-level points and caveats: Significantly more large CDR3 similarity clusters were formed by expanded TCRs than by controls. Donors' alopecia may make their immune response differ from healthy people's.

This sample comprised whole blood, obtained in connection with sensitization to the hapten diphenylcyclopropenone (DPC). The receptor's source is a young woman with alopecia areata. Some clones in this sample may be carry-over from other donors' samples. The rearrangement links TRBV6-2 or TRBV6-3 to TRBJ2-7, with D unresolved. CDR3 sequence (DNA): TGTGCCAGCAGTCCCGTTCGCCTCGAGCAGTACTTC. It encodes CASSPVRLEQYF.